This T cell receptor (beta chain) comes out of a study of CD8 T cells in ankylosing spondylitis. This clonotype has ten or more counts. TCRdb re-derived calls from the 5' RACE reads in MiXCR, one entry per CDR3 protein. The data contain under 250,000 distinct CDR3 sequences, about 10% of them singletons. The CDR3 runs 16 residues. V lost 2 bases, J lost 1 base, and 6 bases stayed unmatched. Germline V gene data show CDR1 as SGHVS and CDR2 as FNYEAQ. The source material was blood, either unsorted or a sorted T cell fraction (not recorded which). The chain combines TRBV7-6 with TRBJ2-3; 7 bases fit TRBD1. The clonotype was recovered from a male donor with ankylosing spondylitis or in good health (not recorded which). CDR3 region: CASSLLGGIGTDTQYF. The CDR3 nucleotides read TGTGCCAGCAGCTTACTAGGGGGCATCGGCACAGATACGCAGTATTTT.